The TCR beta chain under discussion was sequenced for a study of shared clonotypes between healthy human individuals. Genomic DNA from each subset was divided evenly over several immunoSEQ plates. PCR replicates performed on unsorted PBMC used approximately 300 ng DNA, 25,000 to 35,000 T cell genomes. The protocol was immunoSEQ multiplex PCR, while the TCRdb copy is restricted to in-frame clones and leaves out a portion. There are approximately 460,000 clones in the sample; roughly 80% occur only once, and around 12% lies in the top ten. The sample holds many counts of this clone. Per the germline V gene, CDR1 is SGHTA and CDR2 is FQGTGA. Trimming at V came to 5 bases and at J to 2 bases, leaving 7 bases not matched to a gene. CDR3 length: 15 residues. Healthy HIV-negative adults with no recent acute infections or vaccinations were recruited as donors. Around 83 million PBMCs served as the genomic DNA source for unsorted samples.

Sample: PBMCs. The receptor was derived from a woman aged 35 to 49 in good health. Some clones in this sample may be carry-over from other donors' samples. The chain combines TRBV7-3 with TRBJ2-3, with 7 bases identical to TRBD2. CDR3 DNA sequence: TGTGCCAGCAGCGCATCCGGGACTAACACAGATACGCAGTATTTT. It is translated as CASSASGTNTDTQYF.